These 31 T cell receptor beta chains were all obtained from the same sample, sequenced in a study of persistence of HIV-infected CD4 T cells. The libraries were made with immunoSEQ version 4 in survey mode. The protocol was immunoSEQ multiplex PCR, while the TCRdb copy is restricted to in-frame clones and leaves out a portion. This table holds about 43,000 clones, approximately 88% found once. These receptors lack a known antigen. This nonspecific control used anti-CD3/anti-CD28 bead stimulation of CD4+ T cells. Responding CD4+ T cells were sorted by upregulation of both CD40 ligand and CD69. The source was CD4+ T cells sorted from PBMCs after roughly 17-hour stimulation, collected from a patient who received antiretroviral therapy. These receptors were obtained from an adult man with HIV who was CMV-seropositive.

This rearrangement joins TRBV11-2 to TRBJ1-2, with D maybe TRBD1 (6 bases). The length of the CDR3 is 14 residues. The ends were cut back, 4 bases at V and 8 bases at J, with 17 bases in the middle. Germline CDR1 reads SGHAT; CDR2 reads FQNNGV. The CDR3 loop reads CASSSELTGHGYTF. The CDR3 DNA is TGTGCCAGCAGCTCCGAACTTACAGGGCACGGCTACACCTTC.

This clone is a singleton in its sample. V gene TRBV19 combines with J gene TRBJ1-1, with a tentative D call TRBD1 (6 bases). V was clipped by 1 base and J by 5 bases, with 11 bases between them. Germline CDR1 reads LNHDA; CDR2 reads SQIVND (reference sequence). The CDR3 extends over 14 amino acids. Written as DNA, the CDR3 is TGTGCCAGTAGTATAGCCGGAGGGGGGACTGAAGCTTTCTTT. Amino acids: CASSIAGGGTEAFF. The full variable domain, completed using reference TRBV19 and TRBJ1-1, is DGGITQSPKYLFRKEGQNVTLSCEQNLNHDAMYWYRQDPGQGLRLIYYSQIVNDFQKGDIAEGYSVSREKKESFPLTVTSAQKNPTAFYLCASSIAGGGTEAFFGQGTRLTVV.

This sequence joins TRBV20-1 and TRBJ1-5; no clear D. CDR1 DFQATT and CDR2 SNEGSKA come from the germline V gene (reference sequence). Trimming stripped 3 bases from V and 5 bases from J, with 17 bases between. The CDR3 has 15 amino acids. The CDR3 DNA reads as TGCAGTGCTAGTAAAGGTCGCGCGGAGTATCAGCCCCAGCATTTT. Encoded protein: CSASKGRAEYQPQHF.

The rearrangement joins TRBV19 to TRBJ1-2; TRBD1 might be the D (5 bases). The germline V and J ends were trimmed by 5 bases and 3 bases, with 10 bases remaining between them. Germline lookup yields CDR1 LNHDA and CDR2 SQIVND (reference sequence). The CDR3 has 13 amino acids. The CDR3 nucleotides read TGTGCCAGTAGTTTTACAGGATACTATGGCTACACCTTC. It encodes CASSFTGYYGYTF.

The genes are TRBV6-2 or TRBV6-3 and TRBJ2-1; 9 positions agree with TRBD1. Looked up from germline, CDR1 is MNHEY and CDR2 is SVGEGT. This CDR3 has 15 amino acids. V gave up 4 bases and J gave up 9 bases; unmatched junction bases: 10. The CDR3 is CASSSGGQGYGEQFF. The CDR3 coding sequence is TGTGCCAGCAGTTCGGGCGGACAGGGGTACGGTGAGCAGTTCTTC.

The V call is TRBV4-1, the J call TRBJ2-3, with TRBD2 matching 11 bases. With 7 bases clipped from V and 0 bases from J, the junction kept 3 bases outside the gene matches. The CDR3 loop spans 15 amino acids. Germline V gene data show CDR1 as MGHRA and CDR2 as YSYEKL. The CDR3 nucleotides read TGCGCCAGCAAGACTAGCGGGGCTAGCACAGATACGCAGTATTTT. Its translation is CASKTSGASTDTQYF.

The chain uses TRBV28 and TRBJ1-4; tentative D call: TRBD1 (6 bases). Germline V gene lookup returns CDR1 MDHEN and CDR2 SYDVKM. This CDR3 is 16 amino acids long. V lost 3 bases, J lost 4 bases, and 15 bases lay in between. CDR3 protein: CASSLNLGGYNEKLFF. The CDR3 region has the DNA TGTGCCAGCAGTTTGAACCTTGGGGGCTATAATGAAAAACTGTTTTTT.

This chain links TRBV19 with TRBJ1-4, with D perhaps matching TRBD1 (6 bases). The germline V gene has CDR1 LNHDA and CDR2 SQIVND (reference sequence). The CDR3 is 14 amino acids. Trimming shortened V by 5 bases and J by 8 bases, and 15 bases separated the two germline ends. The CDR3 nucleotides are TGTGCCAGTAGTTCGGGACACAAGGCGGAAAAACTGTTTTTT. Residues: CASSSGHKAEKLFF.

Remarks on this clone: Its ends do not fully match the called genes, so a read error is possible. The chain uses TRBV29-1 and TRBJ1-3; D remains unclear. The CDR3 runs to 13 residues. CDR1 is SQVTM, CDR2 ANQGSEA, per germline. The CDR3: CSVEGFSGNTIYF. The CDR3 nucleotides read TGCAGCGTGGAAGGGTTTTCTGGAAACACCATATATTTT.

The CDR3 reads CASSQDRGGNTIYF. The CDR3 DNA is TGTGCCAGCAGCCAGGACAGGGGGGGAAACACCATATATTTT. This chain uses TRBV6-5 with TRBJ1-3; TRBD1 matches 10 bases. Germline CDR1 is MNHEY and CDR2 is SVGAGI. This CDR3 has 14 amino acids. Losses at the gene ends were 6 bases for V and 4 bases for J; bases not matched to a gene: 3.

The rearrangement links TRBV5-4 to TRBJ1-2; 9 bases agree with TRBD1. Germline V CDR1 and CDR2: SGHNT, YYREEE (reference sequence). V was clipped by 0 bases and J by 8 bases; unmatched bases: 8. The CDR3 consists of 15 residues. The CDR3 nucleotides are TGTGCCAGCAGCTTGGAGGACAGGGGTGTAAGGGGCTACACCTTC. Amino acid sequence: CASSLEDRGVRGYTF.

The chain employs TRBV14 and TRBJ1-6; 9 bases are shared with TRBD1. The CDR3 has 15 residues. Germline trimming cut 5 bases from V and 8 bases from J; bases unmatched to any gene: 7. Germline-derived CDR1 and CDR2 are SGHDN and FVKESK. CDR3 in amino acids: CASSAQGARHSPLHF. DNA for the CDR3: TGTGCCAGCAGCGCACAGGGGGCGAGGCATTCACCCCTCCACTTT.

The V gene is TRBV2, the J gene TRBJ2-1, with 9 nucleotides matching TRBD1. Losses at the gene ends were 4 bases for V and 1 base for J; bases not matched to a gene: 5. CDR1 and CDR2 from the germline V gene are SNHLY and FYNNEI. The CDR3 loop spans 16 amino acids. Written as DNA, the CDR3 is TGTGCCAGCAGTGCCTTGGGACAGGGATCCTACAATGAGCAGTTCTTC. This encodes CASSALGQGSYNEQFF. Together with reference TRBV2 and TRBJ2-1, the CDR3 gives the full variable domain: EPEVTQTPSHQVTQMGQEVILRCVPISNHLYFYWYRQILGQKVEFLVSFYNNEISEKSEIFDDQFSVERPDGSNFTLKIRSTKLEDSAMYFCASSALGQGSYNEQFFGPGTRLTVL.

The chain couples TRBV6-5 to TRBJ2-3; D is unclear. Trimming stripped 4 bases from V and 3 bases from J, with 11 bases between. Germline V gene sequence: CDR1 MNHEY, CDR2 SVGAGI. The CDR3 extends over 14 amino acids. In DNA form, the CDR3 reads TGTGCCAGCAGTTTGGCCCTTGGGACAGATACGCAGTATTTT. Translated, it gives CASSLALGTDTQYF.

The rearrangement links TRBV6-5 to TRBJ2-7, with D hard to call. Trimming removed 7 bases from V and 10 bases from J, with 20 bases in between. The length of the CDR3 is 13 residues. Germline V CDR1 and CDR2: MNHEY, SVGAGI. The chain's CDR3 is CASIQPPYLRQYF. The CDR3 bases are TGTGCCAGCATTCAGCCCCCGTACCTCCGTCAGTACTTC.

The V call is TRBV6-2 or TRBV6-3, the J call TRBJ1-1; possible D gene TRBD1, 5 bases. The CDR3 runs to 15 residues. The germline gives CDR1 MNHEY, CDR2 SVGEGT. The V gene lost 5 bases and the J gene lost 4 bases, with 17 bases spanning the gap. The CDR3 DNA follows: TGTGCCAGCAGTCCCCGGGGAGGGGCAGGCACTGAAGCTTTCTTT. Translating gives CASSPRGGAGTEAFF.

CDR3 nucleotide sequence: TGTGCCAGCAGCGTAGCTCCGGGACAGTCCCTCTCTGGAAACACCATATATTTT. The encoded protein is CASSVAPGQSLSGNTIYF. V and J are TRBV9 and TRBJ1-3; 7 nucleotides match TRBD1. This CDR3 spans 18 amino acids. The germline CDR1 and CDR2 sequences are SGDLS and YYNGEE. V lost 0 bases to trimming and J lost 0 bases; unmatched junction nucleotides: 9.

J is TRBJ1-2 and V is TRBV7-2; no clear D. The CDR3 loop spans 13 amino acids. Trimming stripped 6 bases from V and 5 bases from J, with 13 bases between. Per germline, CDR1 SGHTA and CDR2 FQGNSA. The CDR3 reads CASRLRTEYGYTF. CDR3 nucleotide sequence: TGTGCCAGCAGATTAAGGACTGAGTATGGCTACACCTTC.

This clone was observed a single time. The CDR3 nucleotides are TGTGCCAGCAGTGTTCGACAGGGAGAGAAGTACTTC. Its translation: CASSVRQGEKYF. The chain joins TRBV6-6 to TRBJ2-7; 7 bases map to TRBD1. V gave up 5 bases and J gave up 11 bases; unmatched junction bases: 9. This CDR3 has 12 amino acids. The V gene's germline CDR1 is MNHNY and CDR2 SVGAGI (reference sequence).

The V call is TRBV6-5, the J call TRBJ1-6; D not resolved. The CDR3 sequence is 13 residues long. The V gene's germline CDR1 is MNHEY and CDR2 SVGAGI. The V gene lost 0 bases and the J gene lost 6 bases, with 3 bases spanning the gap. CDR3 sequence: CASSYSFNSPLHF. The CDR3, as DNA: TGTGCCAGCAGTTACTCATTTAATTCACCCCTCCACTTT.

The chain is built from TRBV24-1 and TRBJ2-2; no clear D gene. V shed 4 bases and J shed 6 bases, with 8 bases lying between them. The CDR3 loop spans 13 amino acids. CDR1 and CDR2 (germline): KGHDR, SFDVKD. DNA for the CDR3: TGTGCCACCAGTGACCCCAATCCCGGGGAGCTGTTTTTT. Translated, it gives CATSDPNPGELFF.

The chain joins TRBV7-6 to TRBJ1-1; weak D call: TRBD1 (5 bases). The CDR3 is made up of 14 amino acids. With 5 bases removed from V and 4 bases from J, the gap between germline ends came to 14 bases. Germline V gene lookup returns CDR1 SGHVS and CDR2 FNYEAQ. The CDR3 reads CASSRSGGSTEAFF. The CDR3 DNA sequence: TGTGCCAGCAGCCGGTCCGGGGGGAGCACTGAAGCTTTCTTT. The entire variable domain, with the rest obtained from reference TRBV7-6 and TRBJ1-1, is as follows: GAGVSQSPRYKVTKRGQDVALRCDPISGHVSLYWYRQALGQGPEFLTYFNYEAQQDKSGLPNDRFSAERPEGSISTLTIQRTEQRDSAMYRCASSRSGGSTEAFFGQGTRLTVV.

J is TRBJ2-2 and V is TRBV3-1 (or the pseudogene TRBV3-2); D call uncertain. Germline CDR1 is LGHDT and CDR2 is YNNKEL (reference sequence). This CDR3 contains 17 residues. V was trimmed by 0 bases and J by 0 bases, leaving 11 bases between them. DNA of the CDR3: TGTGCCAGCAGCCAAGATCGGTTCAGATCGAACACCGGGGAGCTGTTTTTT. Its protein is CASSQDRFRSNTGELFF.

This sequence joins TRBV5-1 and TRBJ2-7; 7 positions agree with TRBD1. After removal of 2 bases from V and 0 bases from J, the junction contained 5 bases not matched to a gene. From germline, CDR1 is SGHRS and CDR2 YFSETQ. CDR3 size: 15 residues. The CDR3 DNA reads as TGCGCCAGCAGCTTAACCGGGACAGACTCCTACGAGCAGTACTTC. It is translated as CASSLTGTDSYEQYF. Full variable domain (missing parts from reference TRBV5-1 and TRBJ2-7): KAGVTQTPRYLIKTRGQQVTLSCSPISGHRSVSWYQQTPGQGLQFLFEYFSETQRNKGNFPGRFSGRQFSNSRSEMNVSTLELGDSALYLCASSLTGTDSYEQYFGPGTRLTVT.

CDR3 loop: CASSPLSGGYTDTQYF. The CDR3 bases are TGTGCCAGCAGCCCCTTGAGCGGGGGGTACACAGATACGCAGTATTTT. The chain combines TRBV14 with TRBJ2-3, with 9 bases that match TRBD2. The CDR3 runs 16 residues. Germline CDR1 and CDR2: SGHDN and FVKESK. The junction had 7 bases not matched to a gene; V was cut back by 4 bases and J by 2 bases.

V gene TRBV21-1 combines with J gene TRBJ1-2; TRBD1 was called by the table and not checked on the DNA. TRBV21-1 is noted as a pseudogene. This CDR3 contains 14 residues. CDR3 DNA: TGTGCCAGCAGCCAGGGTGGGGATAACTATGGCTACACCTTC. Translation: CASSQGGDNYGYTF.

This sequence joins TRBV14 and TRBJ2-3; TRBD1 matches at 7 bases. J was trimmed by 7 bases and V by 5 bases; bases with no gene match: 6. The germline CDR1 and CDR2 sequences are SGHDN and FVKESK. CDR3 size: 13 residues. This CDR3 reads CASSDLQGYTQYF. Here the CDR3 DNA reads TGTGCCAGCAGCGATTTACAGGGGTATACGCAGTATTTT.

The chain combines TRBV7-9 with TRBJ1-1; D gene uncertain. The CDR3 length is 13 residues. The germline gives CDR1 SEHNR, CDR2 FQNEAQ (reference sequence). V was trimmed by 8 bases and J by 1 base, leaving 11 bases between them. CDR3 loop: CASVRNQNTEAFF. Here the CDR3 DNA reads TGTGCCAGCGTCAGAAACCAGAACACTGAAGCTTTCTTT.

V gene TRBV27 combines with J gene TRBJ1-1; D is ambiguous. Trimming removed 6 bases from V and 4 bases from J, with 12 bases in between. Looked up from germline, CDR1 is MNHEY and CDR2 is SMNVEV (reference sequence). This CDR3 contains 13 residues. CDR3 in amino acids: CASSHNKGTEAFF. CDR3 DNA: TGTGCCAGCAGCCATAACAAGGGCACTGAAGCTTTCTTT.

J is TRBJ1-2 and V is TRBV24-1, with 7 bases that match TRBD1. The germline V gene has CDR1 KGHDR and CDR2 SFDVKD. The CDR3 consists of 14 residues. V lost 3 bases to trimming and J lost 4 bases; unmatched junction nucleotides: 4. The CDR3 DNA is TGTGCCACCAGTGATGAGGGACAGCTCTATGGCTACACCTTC. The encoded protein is CATSDEGQLYGYTF.

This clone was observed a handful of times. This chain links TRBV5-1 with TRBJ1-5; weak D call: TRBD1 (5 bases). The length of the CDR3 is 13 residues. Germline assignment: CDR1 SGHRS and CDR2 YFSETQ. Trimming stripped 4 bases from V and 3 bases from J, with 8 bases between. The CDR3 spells CASSEGPNQPQHF. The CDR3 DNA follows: TGCGCCAGCAGCGAGGGGCCCAATCAGCCCCAGCATTTT. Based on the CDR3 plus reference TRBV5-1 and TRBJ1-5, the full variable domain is KAGVTQTPRYLIKTRGQQVTLSCSPISGHRSVSWYQQTPGQGLQFLFEYFSETQRNKGNFPGRFSGRQFSNSRSEMNVSTLELGDSALYLCASSEGPNQPQHFGDGTRLSIL.